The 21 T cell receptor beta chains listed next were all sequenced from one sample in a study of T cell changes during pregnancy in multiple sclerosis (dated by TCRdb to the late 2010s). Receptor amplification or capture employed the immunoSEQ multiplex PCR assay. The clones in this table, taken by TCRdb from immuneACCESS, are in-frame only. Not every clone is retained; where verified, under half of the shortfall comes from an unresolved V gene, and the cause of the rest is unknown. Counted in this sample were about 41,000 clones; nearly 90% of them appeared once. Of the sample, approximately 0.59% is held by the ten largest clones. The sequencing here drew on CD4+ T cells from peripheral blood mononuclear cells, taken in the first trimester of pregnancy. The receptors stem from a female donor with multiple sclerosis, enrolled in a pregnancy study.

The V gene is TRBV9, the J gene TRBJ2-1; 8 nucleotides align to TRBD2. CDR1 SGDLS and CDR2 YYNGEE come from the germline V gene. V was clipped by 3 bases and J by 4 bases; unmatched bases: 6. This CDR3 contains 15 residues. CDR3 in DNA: TGTGCCAGCAGCGGCGGGAGGCATAGTTACAATGAGCAGTTCTTC. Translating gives CASSGGRHSYNEQFF. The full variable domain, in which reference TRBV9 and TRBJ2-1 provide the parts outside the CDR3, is DSGVTQTPKHLITATGQRVTLRCSPRSGDLSVYWYQQSLDQGLQFLIQYYNGEERAKGNILERFSAQQFPDLHSELNLSSLELGDSALYFCASSGGRHSYNEQFFGPGTRLTVL.

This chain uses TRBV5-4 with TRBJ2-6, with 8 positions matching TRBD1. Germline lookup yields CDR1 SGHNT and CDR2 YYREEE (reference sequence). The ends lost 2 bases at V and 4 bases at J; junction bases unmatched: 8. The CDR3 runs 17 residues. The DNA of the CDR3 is TGTGCCAGCAGCTTCAACCAGGGGGCGCGCGGGGCCAACGTCCTGACTTTC. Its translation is CASSFNQGARGANVLTF.

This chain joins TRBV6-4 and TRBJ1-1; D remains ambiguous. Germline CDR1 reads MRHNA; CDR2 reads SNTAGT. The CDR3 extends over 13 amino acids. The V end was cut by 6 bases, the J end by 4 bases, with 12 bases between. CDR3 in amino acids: CASSHGSGTEAFF. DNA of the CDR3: TGTGCCAGCAGCCACGGTTCTGGCACTGAAGCTTTCTTT.

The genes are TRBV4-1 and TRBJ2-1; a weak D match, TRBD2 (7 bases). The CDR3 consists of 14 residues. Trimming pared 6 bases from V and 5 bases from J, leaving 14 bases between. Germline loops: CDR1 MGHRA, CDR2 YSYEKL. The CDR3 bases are TGCGCCAGCAGTAGGGGGGGTAGGGACAATGAGCAGTTCTTC. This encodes CASSRGGRDNEQFF.

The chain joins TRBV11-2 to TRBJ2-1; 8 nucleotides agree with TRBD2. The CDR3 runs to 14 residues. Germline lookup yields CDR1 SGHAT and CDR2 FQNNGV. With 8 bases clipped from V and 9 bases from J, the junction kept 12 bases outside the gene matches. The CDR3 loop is CASGAAGVPGEQFF. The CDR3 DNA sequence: TGTGCCAGCGGAGCAGCGGGAGTCCCCGGTGAGCAGTTCTTC.

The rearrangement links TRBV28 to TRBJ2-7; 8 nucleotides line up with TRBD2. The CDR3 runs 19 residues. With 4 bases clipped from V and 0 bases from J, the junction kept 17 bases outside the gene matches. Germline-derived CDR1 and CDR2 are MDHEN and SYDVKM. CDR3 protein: CASSYPSGGRGAPSYEQYF. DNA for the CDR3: TGTGCCAGCAGTTACCCCTCGGGAGGGCGCGGGGCCCCCTCCTACGAGCAGTACTTC.

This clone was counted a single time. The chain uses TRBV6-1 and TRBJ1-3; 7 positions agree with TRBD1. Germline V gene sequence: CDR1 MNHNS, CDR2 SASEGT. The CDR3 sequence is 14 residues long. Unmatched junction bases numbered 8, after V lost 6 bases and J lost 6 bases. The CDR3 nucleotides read TGTGCCAGCAGGAAGACAGGGAGAGAAAACACCATATATTTT. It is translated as CASRKTGRENTIYF.

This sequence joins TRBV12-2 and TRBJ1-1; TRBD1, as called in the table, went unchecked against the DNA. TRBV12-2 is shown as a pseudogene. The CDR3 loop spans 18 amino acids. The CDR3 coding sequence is TGTGCAAGTCGCTTACCAATTGGACAGGGGGGATGGAACACTGAAGCTTTCTTT. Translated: CASRLPIGQGGWNTEAFF.

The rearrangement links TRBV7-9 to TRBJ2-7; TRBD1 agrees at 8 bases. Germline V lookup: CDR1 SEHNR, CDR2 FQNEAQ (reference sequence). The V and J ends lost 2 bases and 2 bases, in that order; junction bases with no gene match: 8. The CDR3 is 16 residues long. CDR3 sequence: CASSLNPGTGAYEQYF. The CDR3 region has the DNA TGTGCCAGCAGCTTAAATCCCGGGACAGGCGCCTACGAGCAGTACTTC.

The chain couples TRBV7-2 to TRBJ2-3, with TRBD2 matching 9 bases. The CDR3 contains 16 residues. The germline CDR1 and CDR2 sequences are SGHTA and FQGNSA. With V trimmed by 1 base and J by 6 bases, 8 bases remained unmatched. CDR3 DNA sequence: TGTGCCAGCAGCTTAGGAGCAGCGGGAGGCCAGGATACGCAGTATTTT. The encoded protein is CASSLGAAGGQDTQYF.

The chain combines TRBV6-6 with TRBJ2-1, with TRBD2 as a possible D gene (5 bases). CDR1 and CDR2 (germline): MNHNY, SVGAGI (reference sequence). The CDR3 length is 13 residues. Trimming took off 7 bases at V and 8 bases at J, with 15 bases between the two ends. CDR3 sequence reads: CASTPGWADEQFF. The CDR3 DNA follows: TGTGCCAGCACCCCGGGATGGGCGGATGAGCAGTTCTTC.

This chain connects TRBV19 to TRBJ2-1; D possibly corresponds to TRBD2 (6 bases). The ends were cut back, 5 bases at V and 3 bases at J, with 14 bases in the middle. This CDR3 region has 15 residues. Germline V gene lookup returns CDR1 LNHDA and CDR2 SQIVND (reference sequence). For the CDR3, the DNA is TGTGCCAGTAGTTTAGCGGAAAGCGGCTACAATGAGCAGTTCTTC. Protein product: CASSLAESGYNEQFF.

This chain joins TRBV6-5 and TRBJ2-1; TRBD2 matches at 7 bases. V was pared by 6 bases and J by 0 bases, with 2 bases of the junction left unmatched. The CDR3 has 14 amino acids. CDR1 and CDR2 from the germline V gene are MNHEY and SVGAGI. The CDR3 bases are TGTGCCAGCAGCTCTAGCGGCTCCTACAATGAGCAGTTCTTC. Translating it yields CASSSSGSYNEQFF.

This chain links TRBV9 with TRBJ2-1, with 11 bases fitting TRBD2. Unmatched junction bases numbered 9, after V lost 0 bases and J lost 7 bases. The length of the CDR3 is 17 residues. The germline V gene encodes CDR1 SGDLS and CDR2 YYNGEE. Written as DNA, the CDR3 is TGTGCCAGCAGCGTAGGGTTAGCGGGAGGGCCTCAGAATGAGCAGTTCTTC. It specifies CASSVGLAGGPQNEQFF. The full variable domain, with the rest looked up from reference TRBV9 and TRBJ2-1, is DSGVTQTPKHLITATGQRVTLRCSPRSGDLSVYWYQQSLDQGLQFLIQYYNGEERAKGNILERFSAQQFPDLHSELNLSSLELGDSALYFCASSVGLAGGPQNEQFFGPGTRLTVL.

CDR3 nucleotide sequence: TGTGCCAGCGGACAAAGTCGAGGGACATCCACTCGGAGCTCCTACAATGAGCAGTTCTTC. Protein product: CASGQSRGTSTRSSYNEQFF. The rearrangement uses TRBV28 and TRBJ2-1; maybe TRBD1 (6 bases). Germline lookup yields CDR1 MDHEN and CDR2 SYDVKM. CDR3 size: 20 residues. Between the trimmed V and J ends, which lost 8 bases and 0 bases, there was a span of 29 bases.

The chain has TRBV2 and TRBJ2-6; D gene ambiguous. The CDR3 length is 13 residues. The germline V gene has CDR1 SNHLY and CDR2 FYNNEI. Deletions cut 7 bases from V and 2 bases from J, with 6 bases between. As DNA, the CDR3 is TGTGCCAGCACTGACACTGGGGCCAACGTCCTGACTTTC. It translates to CASTDTGANVLTF.

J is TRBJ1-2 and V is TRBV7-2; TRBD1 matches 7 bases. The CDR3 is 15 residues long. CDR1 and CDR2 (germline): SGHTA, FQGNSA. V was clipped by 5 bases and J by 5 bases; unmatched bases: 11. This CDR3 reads CASSPDRNRRYGYTF. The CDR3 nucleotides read TGTGCCAGCAGCCCGGACAGGAACAGGAGGTATGGCTACACCTTC.

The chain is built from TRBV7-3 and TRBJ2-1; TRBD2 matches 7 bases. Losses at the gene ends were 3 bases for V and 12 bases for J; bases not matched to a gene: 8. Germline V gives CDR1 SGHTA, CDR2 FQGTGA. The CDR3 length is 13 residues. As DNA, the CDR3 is TGTGCCAGCAGCTTTACTAGCGAAAGCGCGCAGTTCTTC. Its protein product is CASSFTSESAQFF.

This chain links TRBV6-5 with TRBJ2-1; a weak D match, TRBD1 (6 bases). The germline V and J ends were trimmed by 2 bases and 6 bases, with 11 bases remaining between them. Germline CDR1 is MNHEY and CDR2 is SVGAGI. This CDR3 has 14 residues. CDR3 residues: CASSYRGTRNEQFF. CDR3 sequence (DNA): TGTGCCAGCAGTTACAGGGGGACGCGCAATGAGCAGTTCTTC.

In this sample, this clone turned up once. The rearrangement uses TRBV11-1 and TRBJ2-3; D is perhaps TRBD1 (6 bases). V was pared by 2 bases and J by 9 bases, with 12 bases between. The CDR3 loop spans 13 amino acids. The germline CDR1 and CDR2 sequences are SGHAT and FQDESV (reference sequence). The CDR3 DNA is TGTGCCAGCAGCTTAACAGGGTCAGGGACGCAGTATTTT. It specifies CASSLTGSGTQYF.

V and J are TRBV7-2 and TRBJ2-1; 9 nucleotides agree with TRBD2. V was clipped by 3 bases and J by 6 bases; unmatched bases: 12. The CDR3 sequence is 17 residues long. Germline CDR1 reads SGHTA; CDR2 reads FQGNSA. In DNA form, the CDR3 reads TGTGCCAGCAGCTTTTCAGGCGGGAGGGCTTCTGGCAATGAGCAGTTCTTC. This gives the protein CASSFSGGRASGNEQFF.